The 10 T cell receptor beta chains in this list originate from one sample, sequenced in a study of blood T cell repertoires in COVID-19. Some clones are missing from TCRdb's copy, which holds only in-frame ones; the method was immunoSEQ multiplex PCR. Altogether around 420,000 clones are present, over 75% being singletons, with the ten largest covering about 2.1%. Sample: PBMCs or T cells enriched from blood (not recorded which). Every receptor here comes from a woman aged 35 to 49 with acute COVID-19.

The V gene is TRBV6-5, the J gene TRBJ2-1; 12 bases match TRBD1. This CDR3 contains 15 residues. CDR1 and CDR2 from the germline V gene are MNHEY and SVGAGI. J was trimmed by 7 bases and V by 4 bases; bases with no gene match: 5. The CDR3 DNA follows: TGTGCCAGCAGTTCCCGGGACAGGGGGCGAAATGAGCAGTTCTTC. As protein: CASSSRDRGRNEQFF.

The rearrangement joins TRBV6-5 to TRBJ1-5; TRBD1 might be the D (6 bases). The germline V gene has CDR1 MNHEY and CDR2 SVGAGI. The CDR3 runs 14 residues. Trimming cost V 0 bases and J 6 bases, with 9 bases left between them. CDR3 amino acids: CASSYSRGSQPQHF. The CDR3 region has the DNA TGTGCCAGCAGTTACTCAAGGGGGTCTCAGCCCCAGCATTTT.

This chain uses TRBV10-3 with TRBJ2-1; 11 bases align to TRBD2. Germline loops: CDR1 ENHRY, CDR2 SYGVKD. This CDR3 is built from 16 residues. V lost 7 bases to trimming and J lost 9 bases; unmatched junction nucleotides: 14. The CDR3: CAIKGSASGGFGEQFF. The DNA for the CDR3 is TGTGCCATCAAGGGGTCGGCTAGCGGGGGGTTCGGTGAGCAGTTCTTC.

J is TRBJ2-3 and V is TRBV25-1, with a tentative D call TRBD1 (6 bases). This CDR3 is 14 amino acids long. The germline V and J ends were trimmed by 8 bases and 0 bases, with 12 bases remaining between them. CDR1 is MGHDK, CDR2 SYGVNS, per germline. The CDR3 DNA is TGTGCCAGCTCCGGACAGCTGAGCACAGATACGCAGTATTTT. Translating gives CASSGQLSTDTQYF.

The rearrangement joins TRBV7-9 to TRBJ1-2; D uncertain. Germline CDR1 reads SEHNR; CDR2 reads FQNEAQ (reference sequence). This CDR3 is 12 amino acids long. V shed 10 bases and J shed 4 bases, with 13 bases lying between them. CDR3 protein: CATSQFPYGYTF. In DNA form, the CDR3 reads TGTGCCACCTCACAGTTTCCCTATGGCTACACCTTC.

This chain joins TRBV12-3 or TRBV12-4 and TRBJ2-1; D remains ambiguous. The CDR3 spans 11 residues. V lost 3 bases to trimming and J lost 5 bases, with 2 bases between them. This CDR3 is CASSFNNEQFF. In DNA form, the CDR3 reads TGTGCCAGCAGTTTTAACAATGAGCAGTTCTTC.

J is TRBJ1-2 and V is TRBV28, with 7 bases lining up with TRBD1. Unmatched junction bases numbered 8, after V lost 6 bases and J lost 4 bases. The CDR3 contains 14 residues. Germline-derived CDR1 and CDR2 are MDHEN and SYDVKM. CDR3 sequence reads: CASRVRGSPYGYTF. DNA of the CDR3: TGTGCCAGCAGAGTCAGGGGGTCGCCCTATGGCTACACCTTC.

CDR3 amino acids: CATSGSNYGLAGGLETQYF. The DNA of the CDR3 is TGTGCCACCAGTGGATCTAACTATGGACTAGCGGGGGGGCTTGAGACCCAGTACTTC. This chain links TRBV24-1 with TRBJ2-5; 15 bases are shared with TRBD2. The CDR3 consists of 19 residues. Germline V lookup: CDR1 KGHDR, CDR2 SFDVKD. After removal of 5 bases from V and 5 bases from J, the junction contained 14 bases not matched to a gene.

This chain uses TRBV13 with TRBJ2-1; a weak D match, TRBD2 (5 bases). Trimming took 5 bases from V and 7 from J, leaving 12 bases between them. The germline CDR1 and CDR2 sequences are PRHDT and FYEKMQ (reference sequence). The CDR3 extends over 13 amino acids. The DNA for the CDR3 is TGTGCCAGCAGCGGTGGGCCGGGGAATGAGCAGTTCTTC. It yields the protein CASSGGPGNEQFF.

The gene calls are TRBV27 and TRBJ2-3, with 7 bases lining up with TRBD2. With 4 bases clipped from V and 3 bases from J, the junction kept 10 bases outside the gene matches. The CDR3 loop spans 16 amino acids. Germline lookup yields CDR1 MNHEY and CDR2 SMNVEV (reference sequence). CDR3 sequence (DNA): TGTGCCAGCAGTTGGGGCGGGGGAGAGATTACAGATACGCAGTATTTT. Protein: CASSWGGGEITDTQYF.